This TCR beta chain was captured in a study of response to subunit inactivated influenza vaccine. General study results and limits: Each seasonal influenza vaccination recruits few new T cells, the authors suggested.

This CDR3 region has 12 residues. Trimming took off 6 bases at V and 6 bases at J, with 12 bases between the two ends. TCRdb passed the RT-PCR reads through MiXCR, listing each CDR3 protein once. Altogether roughly 520,000 distinct CDR3 sequences are present, roughly 27% being singletons, with the ten largest covering approximately 1.9%. As concerns this clonotype: Its specificity is unknown.

The J gene is TRBJ2-7, the V gene TRBV12-3 or TRBV12-4; no reliable D call. The source of this sequence is a man between 50 and 59 years old who received an inactivated influenza vaccine. The sequenced sample was CD4+ T cells sorted from PBMCs, obtained 4 to 6 days after vaccination. CDR3: CASRRAAREQYF. Here the CDR3 DNA reads TGTGCCAGCAGACGGGCGGCCCGCGAGCAGTACTTC.